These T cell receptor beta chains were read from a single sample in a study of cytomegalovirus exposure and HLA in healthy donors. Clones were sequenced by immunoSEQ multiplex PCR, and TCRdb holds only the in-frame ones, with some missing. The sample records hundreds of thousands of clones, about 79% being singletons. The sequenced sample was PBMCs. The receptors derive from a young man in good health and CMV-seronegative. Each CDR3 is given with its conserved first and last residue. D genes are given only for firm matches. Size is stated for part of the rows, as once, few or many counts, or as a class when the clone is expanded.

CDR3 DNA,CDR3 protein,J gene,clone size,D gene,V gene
TGTGCCTGGTGGGACAGGGGTTTAGGTGAAAAACTGTTTTTT,CAWWDRGLGEKLFF,TRBJ1-4,once,TRBD1,TRBV30
TGTGCCAGCAGAGGGGGGGCAAGCACTGAAGCTTTCTTT,CASRGGASTEAFF,TRBJ1-1,NA,NA,TRBV25-1
TGTGCCTGGAGTGTACTAAACTGGTACCAAGAGACCCAGTACTTC,CAWSVLNWYQETQYF,TRBJ2-5,NA,NA,TRBV30
TGTGCCAGCAGCTTGGGGGGGCTAAGCTCCTACGAGCAGTACTTC,CASSLGGLSSYEQYF,TRBJ2-7,once,NA,TRBV5-5
TGTGCCTGGGTACTAGCGGGGAGCACAGATACGCAGTATTTT,CAWVLAGSTDTQYF,TRBJ2-3,NA,TRBD2,TRBV30
TGTTCCAGCAGCTCGCAACTCGGGACAGGGTACACTGAAGCTTTCTTT,CSSSSQLGTGYTEAFF,TRBJ1-1,NA,TRBD1,TRBV7-9
TGTGCCACCCTGAGACAGGGAGATTCACCCCTCCACTTT,CATLRQGDSPLHF,TRBJ1-6,NA,TRBD1,TRBV28
TGTGCCAGCAGCGCTAAAGCGGGGGGGATCACAGATACGCAGTATTTT,CASSAKAGGITDTQYF,TRBJ2-3,few,TRBD2,TRBV9
TGTGCCATCAGTGAGTCCTCCGGGAATAACTATGGCTACACCTTC,CAISESSGNNYGYTF,TRBJ1-2,NA,NA,TRBV10-3
TGTGCCAGCAGCCCTCCCCCTGAGGTCTACGAGCAGTACTTC,CASSPPPEVYEQYF,TRBJ2-7,NA,NA,TRBV7-6
TGTGCCAGCAGCGTAGACCCTGGGACTACGAGCAGCGAGCAGTACTTC,CASSVDPGTTSSEQYF,TRBJ2-7,NA,TRBD2,TRBV9
TGTGCCAGCAGTGCAGAGCGGTCCAACACAGATACGCAGTATTTT,CASSAERSNTDTQYF,TRBJ2-3,NA,NA,TRBV2
TGTGCCAGCAGCCAAGGACAGGGGTTACACGAGCAGTACTTC,CASSQGQGLHEQYF,TRBJ2-7,NA,TRBD1,TRBV7-9
TGCGCCAGCAGCTTAACAGGGGGCACTGAAGCTTTCTTT,CASSLTGGTEAFF,TRBJ1-1,many,TRBD1,TRBV5-1
TGTGCCAGTAGTATATCCGTCCGGAACACTGAAGCTTTCTTT,CASSISVRNTEAFF,TRBJ1-1,NA,NA,TRBV19
TGTGCCAGCAGTTTACAGGGATTCCCCTCCTACAATGAGCAGTTCTTC,CASSLQGFPSYNEQFF,TRBJ2-1,NA,NA,TRBV28
TGTGCCAGCAGTACCGGGGAGACCATTCAGTACTTC,CASSTGETIQYF,TRBJ2-4,NA,NA,TRBV25-1
TGTGCCATCCCAACTAACTATGGCTACACCTTC,CAIPTNYGYTF,TRBJ1-2,NA,NA,TRBV10-3
TGTGCCAGCAGCTTAAGTGGGGGGAGCTCCTACAATGAGCAGTTCTTC,CASSLSGGSSYNEQFF,TRBJ2-1,NA,NA,TRBV7-3
TGTGCCAGCAGCTTAGAAGCGGGCCCGGGTGAGCAGTTCTTC,CASSLEAGPGEQFF,TRBJ2-1,NA,NA,TRBV7-8
TGTGCCAGCTCACTGGGACAGGGGAGCACTGAAGCTTTCTTT,CASSLGQGSTEAFF,TRBJ1-1,NA,TRBD1,TRBV18
TGTGCCAGCAGTTTGGGACTAGCGGGAGGGTATACCGGGGAGCTGTTTTTT,CASSLGLAGGYTGELFF,TRBJ2-2,NA,TRBD2,TRBV27
TGTGCCAGTAGTATTGGGACAGGGTCTAGCGCAGAGCTGTTTTTT,CASSIGTGSSAELFF,TRBJ2-2,few,TRBD1,TRBV19
TGTGCCAGCAGCTTGGGAGGTTCGGCGGGTCCCCACTCCTACGAGCAGTACTTC,CASSLGGSAGPHSYEQYF,TRBJ2-7,once,NA,TRBV7-6
TGTGCCTCAAGGGGGACAGGGGCCGGGGAGCTGTTTTTT,CASRGTGAGELFF,TRBJ2-2,NA,TRBD1,TRBV27
TGTGCCAGCAGTTTAACCCACCCGGGTACGACAGATAAGGGCAATCAGCCCCAGCATTTT,CASSLTHPGTTDKGNQPQHF,TRBJ1-5,NA,NA,TRBV28
TGTGCCAGCAGCTGGTGGTATCGGCAGGCATCAACCGGGACTCCTTCCTACAATGAGCAGTTCTTC,CASSWWYRQASTGTPSYNEQFF,TRBJ2-1,NA,NA,TRBV28
TGCGCCAGCAGCCCCGGCGACAGTGAATCCTACGAGCAGTACTTC,CASSPGDSESYEQYF,TRBJ2-7,once,NA,TRBV5-1
TGTGCTAGCTGCCCCCTCGGACAGGATGGAGATACGCAGTATTTT,CASCPLGQDGDTQYF,TRBJ2-3,NA,TRBD1,TRBV12-5
TGCAGCGTTGAAGTACAGGGAATTTCCACTGAAGCTTTCTTT,CSVEVQGISTEAFF,TRBJ1-1,NA,NA,TRBV29-1
TGCGCCAGCAGCTTGGGGGCAGGGGCGGTGAATGGCTACACCTTC,CASSLGAGAVNGYTF,TRBJ1-2,NA,NA,TRBV5-1
TGTGCCAGCAGCTTGAATGTGGCTAGCCAAGAGACCCAGTACTTC,CASSLNVASQETQYF,TRBJ2-5,NA,NA,TRBV7-2
TGTGCCAGCAGTCGTCTCCAGGGGGGCAACGAGCAGTACTTC,CASSRLQGGNEQYF,TRBJ2-7,NA,NA,TRBV6-5
TGTGCTAGCAGCTTACTTCGAGAGGGCGGGGAGCTGTTTTTT,CASSLLREGGELFF,TRBJ2-2,few,NA,TRBV7-7
TGTGCCAGTAGACCCGACATCGGGGATAACCCGGACGAGCAGTACTTC,CASRPDIGDNPDEQYF,TRBJ2-7,NA,NA,TRBV19
TGTGCCAGCAGCTCAAGCGGGGGGGGAAATACGCAGTATTTT,CASSSSGGGNTQYF,TRBJ2-3,NA,TRBD2,TRBV7-8
TGTGCCAGCAGTTTCCCGACTAGCGGGAGGGCCGGGGTCACAAATGAGCAGTTCTTC,CASSFPTSGRAGVTNEQFF,TRBJ2-1,NA,TRBD2,TRBV27
TGTGCCAGTAGTATCCGGACAGGGACCTTTGATCAGCCCCAGCATTTT,CASSIRTGTFDQPQHF,TRBJ1-5,once,TRBD1,TRBV19
TGTGCCAGCAGCCTCAATCCCCCAGGGGTCTCCTACGAGCAGTACTTC,CASSLNPPGVSYEQYF,TRBJ2-7,NA,NA,TRBV14
TGTGCCAGCAGCGTAGGGCGGGGGGCAAGCACGCAGTATTTT,CASSVGRGASTQYF,TRBJ2-3,NA,TRBD2,TRBV9
TGTGCCAGCAGCTTGGAGGGGGGGGAGGCTCAGCCCCAGCATTTT,CASSLEGGEAQPQHF,TRBJ1-5,NA,NA,TRBV5-6
TGTGCCAGCAGCTTAACGACAGCTTATAGCAATCAGCCCCAGCATTTT,CASSLTTAYSNQPQHF,TRBJ1-5,once,NA,TRBV7-9
TGTGCCAGCAGCCAATTCCTTCCTACAGACTACTCTGGAAACACCATATATTTT,CASSQFLPTDYSGNTIYF,TRBJ1-3,once,NA,TRBV7-6
TGTGCCAGCAGCTTAAGCGGGACGGGGAACACTGAAGCTTTCTTT,CASSLSGTGNTEAFF,TRBJ1-1,NA,NA,TRBV5-6
TGCGCCAGCAGCCCCAGCCAATCGGAGTTCTACGAGCAGTACTTC,CASSPSQSEFYEQYF,TRBJ2-7,once,NA,TRBV5-1
TGCGCCAGCAGCTTTATTAGTTCGAGCACAGATACGCAGTATTTT,CASSFISSSTDTQYF,TRBJ2-3,NA,NA,TRBV5-1
TGTGCCAGCAGTTTATTTGGGGGAGGGGACAATCAGCCCCAGCATTTT,CASSLFGGGDNQPQHF,TRBJ1-5,few,NA,TRBV28
TGTGCCAGCAAGACAAGGGGCGGCAATCAGCCCCAGCATTTT,CASKTRGGNQPQHF,TRBJ1-5,few,NA,TRBV2
TGTGCCAGTAGTATCATGGCGGAGGCCACCTACGAGCAGTACTTC,CASSIMAEATYEQYF,TRBJ2-7,few,NA,TRBV19
TGTGCCAGCAGTTCACAGGGGAGCTCCTACAATGAGCAGTTCTTC,CASSSQGSSYNEQFF,TRBJ2-1,NA,TRBD1,TRBV2
TGTGCCAGCAGCTTAGATCGCAGTATAAATGAAAAACTGTTTTTT,CASSLDRSINEKLFF,TRBJ1-4,NA,NA,TRBV11-3
TGTGCCAGCAGCTTTGGGACTCTCCTCGGGGGTAATGAGCAGTTCTTC,CASSFGTLLGGNEQFF,TRBJ2-1,NA,NA,TRBV11-2
TGTGCCAGCAGTTACGAGGGGGAGCAAGAGACCCAGTACTTC,CASSYEGEQETQYF,TRBJ2-5,NA,NA,TRBV6-6
TGTGCCAGCAGCTCGCTAGCGGGGGGGCCCGACGAGCAGTACTTC,CASSSLAGGPDEQYF,TRBJ2-7,NA,TRBD2,TRBV5-4
TGTGCCAGCAGTCTTTCCCGGGACAGGAGGGCACCCCTCCACTTT,CASSLSRDRRAPLHF,TRBJ1-6,NA,TRBD1,TRBV6-5